There are many counts of the clone carrying this T cell receptor (beta chain). Its antigen is as yet unknown. TCRdb re-called the multiplex PCR reads with MiXCR, one entry per CDR3 protein. The table has tens of thousands of distinct CDR3 sequences, roughly 29% seen once; the top ten hold over 6.5%. This entry is derived from a study of breast tumors, draining lymph nodes, adjacent tissues. Findings of the study overall: Tumors had less TCR diversity than lymph nodes, more than nontumor tissue.

The lymph nodes were axillary draining lymph nodes from breast cancer patients. The ends lost 5 bases at V and 4 bases at J; junction bases unmatched: 7. The CDR3 has 15 amino acids. The sequenced material came from axillary lymph node tissue. The gene calls are TRBV12-3 or TRBV12-4 and TRBJ1-2; 10 nucleotides agree with TRBD1. The source of this sequence is a female donor with breast cancer. Some clones in this sample may be carry-over from other donors' samples. The DNA of the CDR3 is TGTGCCAGCAGTCATCGACAGGGGGCGACCTATGGCTACACCTTC. Translated, it gives CASSHRQGATYGYTF.